Here is one T cell receptor beta chain with its context. Its cognate antigen has yet to be identified. Base qualities are not recorded, but no much larger clone differs from it by a single base. The library was built by means of the immunoSEQ multiplex PCR assay. Adaptive Biotechnologies carried out high-throughput TCR-beta CDR3 sequencing of genomic DNA for most patients. The study's own analysis went as follows. TCR sequencing data for around 19 patients were retrieved from Adaptive's ImmunoSEQ software; a few other patients were processed with MiXCR and VDJtools. Because the origin of CDR3 nucleotide sequences shared between donor and recipient could not be assigned, those sequences were removed. At least 2-fold expansion over unstimulated cells and a minimum CFSE-low frequency of 0.002% (template counts) or 0.001% (read counts) were required for clones to be classified as alloreactive. Clones were considered mappable if detected in sequenced pre-transplant spleen, lymph node, or MLR CFSE-low populations of the donor or recipient. Cumulative frequency of alloreactive clones was calculated as a percentage of all sequences weighted by copy number. TCRdb took over this immuneACCESS table, retaining in-frame rearrangements with V and J assigned. Such tables are incomplete; in checked studies, under half of the missing clones stem from an unresolved V gene, and the remainder is unexplained. V, J and clone size are those of that table, while D and trimming were read from the DNA. The sample profile shows over 45,000 clones; over 85% of them were found once. The ten largest clones add up to approximately 1.5% of the sample.

Blood samples were collected up to 4 times in the first month after transplant and then at least monthly when available. These data belong to a study of graft-versus-host responses after intestinal transplantation (dated by TCRdb to the early 2020s). Study-wide context: Multivisceral, liver-intestinal, or isolated intestinal transplants were received by the recipients. A peak of at least 4% donor T cells among recipient peripheral blood mononuclear cells was the definition used for donor T cell macrochimerism. Rather than going through the commercial service, samples from a few later patients were sequenced in-house on an Illumina MiSeq and processed with MiXCR. Graft-versus-host and host-versus-graft alloreactive T cell clones were tracked in the graft, circulation and bone marrow after intestinal transplantation using bulk TCR-beta CDR3 sequencing. Of the 20 to 30 intestinal transplant recipients enrolled in the cohort, one of whom was a retransplant, 3 patients without pretransplant specimens were excluded. Every recipient was given anti-thymocyte globulin induction, followed by around three years of maintenance tacrolimus and steroids. To identify alloreactive clones, pre-transplant mixed lymphocyte reaction products were sequenced and compared with unstimulated pre-transplant donor and recipient T cells. Points the paper makes about the study in general: High GvH to HvG T cell clonal ratios were observed in the allografts of patients with donor T cell macrochimerism. Early after transplant, declines in HvG clones were associated with peak levels of circulating GvH clones. The relatively low number and heterogeneity of intestinal transplant patients limited the conclusions. GvH clones were found in recipient bone marrow, and some of the GvH clones appeared earlier in ileal mucosa or blood, which is consistent with an intestinal mucosal origin.

The material sequenced was PBMCs, taken 26 days after transplant. The TCR originated in a human patient who received an intestinal transplant, so some T cells may come from the graft donor.

The CDR3 loop reads CASSSMGRPTDTQYF. DNA sequence: TGTGCCAGCAGTTCCATGGGGCGGCCCACAGATACGCAGTATTTT. The chain couples TRBV28 to TRBJ2-3; the D gene is perhaps TRBD1, from 5 matching bases. Counted from cysteine to phenylalanine, this CDR3 has 15 amino acids. CDR3 DNA is the only sequence kept; it has 45 bases, read in frame from the first base. Trimming takes 4 bases from V and 2 bases from J, and the germline ends sit 13 bases apart. From the germline V gene, CDR1 is MDHEN and CDR2 is SYDVKM.